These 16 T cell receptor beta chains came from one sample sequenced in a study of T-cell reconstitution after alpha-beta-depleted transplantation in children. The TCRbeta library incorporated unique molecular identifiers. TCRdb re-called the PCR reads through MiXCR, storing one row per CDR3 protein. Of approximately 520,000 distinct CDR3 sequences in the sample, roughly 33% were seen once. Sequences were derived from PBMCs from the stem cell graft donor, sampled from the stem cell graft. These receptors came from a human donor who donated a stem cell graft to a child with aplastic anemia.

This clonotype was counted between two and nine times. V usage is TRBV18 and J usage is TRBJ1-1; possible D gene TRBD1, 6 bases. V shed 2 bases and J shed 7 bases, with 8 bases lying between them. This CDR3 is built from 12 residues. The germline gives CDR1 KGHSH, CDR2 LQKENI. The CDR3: CASSPGGLEAFF. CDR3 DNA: TGTGCCAGCTCACCAGGGGGCCTTGAAGCTTTCTTT.

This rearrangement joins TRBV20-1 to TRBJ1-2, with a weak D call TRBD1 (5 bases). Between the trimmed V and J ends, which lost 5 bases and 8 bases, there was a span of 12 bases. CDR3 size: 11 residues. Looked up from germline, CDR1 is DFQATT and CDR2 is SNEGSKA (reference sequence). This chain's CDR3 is CSARGAWGYTF. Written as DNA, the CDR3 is TGCAGTGCTCGAGGGGCCTGGGGCTACACCTTC.

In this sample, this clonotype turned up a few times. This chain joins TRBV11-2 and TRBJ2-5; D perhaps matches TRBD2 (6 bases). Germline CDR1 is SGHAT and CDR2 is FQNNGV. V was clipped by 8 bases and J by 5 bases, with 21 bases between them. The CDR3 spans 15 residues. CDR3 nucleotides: TGTGCCAGCCGACCCTGGGGCGGGATCGGCGAGACCCAGTACTTC. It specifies CASRPWGGIGETQYF.

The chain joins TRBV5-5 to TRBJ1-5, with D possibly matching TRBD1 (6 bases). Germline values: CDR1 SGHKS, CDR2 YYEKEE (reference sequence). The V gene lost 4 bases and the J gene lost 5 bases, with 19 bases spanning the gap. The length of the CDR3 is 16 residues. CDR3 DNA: TGTGCCAGCAGCCGCGGGGGGCAGGGGTCGTATCAGCCCCAGCATTTT. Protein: CASSRGGQGSYQPQHF.

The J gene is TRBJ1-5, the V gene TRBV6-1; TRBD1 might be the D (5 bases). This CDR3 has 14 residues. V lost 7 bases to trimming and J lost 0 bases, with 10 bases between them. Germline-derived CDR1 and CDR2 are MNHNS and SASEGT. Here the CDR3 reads CASTTEYSNQPQHF. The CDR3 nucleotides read TGTGCCAGCACGACAGAGTATAGCAATCAGCCCCAGCATTTT.

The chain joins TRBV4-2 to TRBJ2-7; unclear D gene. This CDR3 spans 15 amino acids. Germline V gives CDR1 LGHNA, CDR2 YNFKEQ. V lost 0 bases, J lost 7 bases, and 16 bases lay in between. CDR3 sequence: CASSQEAATWVEQYF. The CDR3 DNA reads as TGTGCCAGCAGCCAAGAGGCGGCTACCTGGGTAGAGCAGTACTTC.

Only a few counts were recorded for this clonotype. This CDR3 reads CASSPGGAVADTQYF. CDR3 nucleotide sequence: TGTGCCAGCAGCCCAGGGGGGGCAGTCGCAGATACGCAGTATTTT. The chain combines TRBV7-3 with TRBJ2-3; D could derive from TRBD1 or TRBD2 (7 bases each). This CDR3 is built from 15 residues. Germline V lookup: CDR1 SGHTA, CDR2 FQGTGA. V dropped 5 bases and J dropped 4 bases, with 16 bases sitting between them. The whole variable domain, remainder taken from reference TRBV7-3 and TRBJ2-3, is GAGVSQTPSNKVTEKGKYVELRCDPISGHTALYWYRQSLGQGPEFLIYFQGTGAADDSGLPNDRFFAVRPEGSVSTLKIQRTERGDSAVYLCASSPGGAVADTQYFGPGTRLTVL.

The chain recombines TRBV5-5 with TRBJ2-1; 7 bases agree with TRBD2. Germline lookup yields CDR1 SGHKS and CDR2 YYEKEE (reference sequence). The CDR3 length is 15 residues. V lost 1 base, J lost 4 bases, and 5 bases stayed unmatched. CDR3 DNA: TGTGCCAGCAGCTTGAAGGGAGGGGAGTACAATGAGCAGTTCTTC. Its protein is CASSLKGGEYNEQFF.

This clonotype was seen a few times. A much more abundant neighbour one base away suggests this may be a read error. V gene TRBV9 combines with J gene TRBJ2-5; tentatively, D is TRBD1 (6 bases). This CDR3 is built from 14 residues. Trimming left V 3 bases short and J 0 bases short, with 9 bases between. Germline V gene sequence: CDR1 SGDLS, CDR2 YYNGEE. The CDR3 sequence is CASSGRTDQETQYF. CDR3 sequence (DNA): TGTGCCAGCAGCGGCCGGACAGACCAAGAGACCCAGTACTTC. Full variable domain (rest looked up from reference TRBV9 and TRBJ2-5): DSGVTQTPKHLITATGQRVTLRCSPRSGDLSVYWYQQSLDQGLQFLIQYYNGEERAKGNILERFSAQQFPDLHSELNLSSLELGDSALYFCASSGRTDQETQYFGPGTRLLVL.

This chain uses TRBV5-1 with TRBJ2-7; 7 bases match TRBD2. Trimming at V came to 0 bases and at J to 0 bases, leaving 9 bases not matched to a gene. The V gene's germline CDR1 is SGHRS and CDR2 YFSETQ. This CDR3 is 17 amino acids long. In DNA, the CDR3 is TGCGCCAGCAGCTTGGGGGGGGGACCCTTAACCTCCTACGAGCAGTACTTC. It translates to CASSLGGGPLTSYEQYF.

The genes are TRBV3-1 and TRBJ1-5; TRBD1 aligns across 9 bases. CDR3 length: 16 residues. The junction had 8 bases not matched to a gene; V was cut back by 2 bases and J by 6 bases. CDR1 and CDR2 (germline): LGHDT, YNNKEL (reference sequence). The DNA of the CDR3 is TGTGCCAGCAGCCAATCCCCCGGGACAGGGACTCAGCCCCAGCATTTT. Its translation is CASSQSPGTGTQPQHF.

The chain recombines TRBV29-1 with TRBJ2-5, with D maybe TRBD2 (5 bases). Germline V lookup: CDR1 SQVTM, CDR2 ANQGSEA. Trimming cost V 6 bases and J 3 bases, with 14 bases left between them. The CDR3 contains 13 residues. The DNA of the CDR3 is TGCAGCGTAGCGCCGGGATACAAAGAGACCCAGTACTTC. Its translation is CSVAPGYKETQYF.

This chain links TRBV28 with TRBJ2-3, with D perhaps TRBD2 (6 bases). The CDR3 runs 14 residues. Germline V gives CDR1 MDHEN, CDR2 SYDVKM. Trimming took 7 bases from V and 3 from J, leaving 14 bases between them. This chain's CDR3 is CASKEGRRTDTQYF. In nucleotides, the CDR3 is TGTGCCAGCAAAGAGGGGAGGAGGACAGATACGCAGTATTTT.

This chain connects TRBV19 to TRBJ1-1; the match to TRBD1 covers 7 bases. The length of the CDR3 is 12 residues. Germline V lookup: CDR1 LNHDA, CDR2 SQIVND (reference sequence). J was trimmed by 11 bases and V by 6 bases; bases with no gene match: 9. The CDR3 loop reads CASSRNRGWAFF. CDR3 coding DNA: TGTGCCAGTAGCCGGAACAGGGGATGGGCTTTCTTT.

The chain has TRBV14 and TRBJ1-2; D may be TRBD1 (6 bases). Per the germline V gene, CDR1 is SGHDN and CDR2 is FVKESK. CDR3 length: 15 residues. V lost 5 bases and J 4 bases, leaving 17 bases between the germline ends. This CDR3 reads CASSLQGPLVYGYTF. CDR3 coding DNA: TGTGCCAGCAGCTTACAGGGACCCTTGGTCTATGGCTACACCTTC.

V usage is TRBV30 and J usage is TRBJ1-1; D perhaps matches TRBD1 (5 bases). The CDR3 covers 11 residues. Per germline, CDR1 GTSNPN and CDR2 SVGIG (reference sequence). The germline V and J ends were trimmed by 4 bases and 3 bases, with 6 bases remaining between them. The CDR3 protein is CAWTGYTEAFF. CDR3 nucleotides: TGTGCCTGGACAGGGTACACTGAAGCTTTCTTT.